These T cell receptor beta chains were read from a single sample in a study of cytomegalovirus exposure and HLA in healthy donors. This table comes from immunoSEQ multiplex PCR, and its TCRdb copy is limited to in-frame clones, with some not included. The sample includes 220,000 or so clones. The source material was PBMCs. These TCRs come from a girl aged 2-10 years in good health and CMV-seropositive. The CDR3 runs from the conserved cysteine through the conserved F or W. A D gene is named only where the DNA matches it firmly.

>TRBJ2-1|TRBV29-1|15|TRBD2
CSVEGPGLAIVEQFF
TGCAGCGTTGAAGGGCCGGGACTAGCTATTGTTGAGCAGTTCTTC
>TRBJ1-2|TRBV27|16|-
CASSSRGFPSLYGYTF
TGTGCCAGCAGTTCCCGCGGCTTCCCCTCCCTCTATGGCTACACCTTC
>TRBJ2-6|TRBV6-5|15|-
CASSYGIPGANVLTF
TGTGCCAGCAGTTATGGCATACCTGGGGCCAACGTCCTGACTTTC
>TRBJ2-5|TRBV28|16|TRBD1
CASSTEGQGVQETQYF
TGTGCCAGCAGTACTGAGGGACAGGGTGTCCAAGAGACCCAGTACTTC
>TRBJ2-2|TRBV9|16|-
CASSVGGWANTGELFF
TGTGCCAGCAGCGTAGGAGGGTGGGCAAACACCGGGGAGCTGTTTTTT
>TRBJ1-1|TRBV27|13|-
CAGSFNTNTEAFF
TGTGCCGGCAGTTTCAATACAAACACTGAAGCTTTCTTT
>TRBJ2-2|TRBV6-1|13|TRBD1
CASGTGDTGELFF
TGTGCCAGTGGGACAGGCGACACCGGGGAGCTGTTTTTT
>TRBJ2-7|TRBV13|11|-
CASSSGVEQYF
TGTGCCAGCAGCTCCGGGGTCGAGCAGTACTTC
>TRBJ1-2|TRBV21-1|21|-
CANPPSFLVPGSGCRYYGYTF
TGTGCCAACCCCCCCTCCTTCCTTGTCCCGGGTTCCGGCTGTCGTTACTATGGCTACACCTTC
>TRBJ1-5|TRBV11-2|15|TRBD1
CASSLRGQLNQPQHF
TGTGCCAGCAGCTTACGGGGACAGTTAAATCAGCCCCAGCATTTT
>TRBJ1-4|TRBV5-4|16|-
CASSDGHRATNEKLFF
TGTGCCAGCAGCGACGGCCACAGGGCAACTAATGAAAAACTGTTTTTT
>TRBJ1-2|TRBV27|14|-
CASSPRKTNYGYTF
TGTGCCAGCAGTCCGAGGAAGACTAACTATGGCTACACCTTC
>TRBJ2-3|TRBV30|12|-
CAWSKGADTQYF
TGTGCCTGGAGTAAGGGGGCAGATACGCAGTATTTT
>TRBJ1-6|TRBV7-2|15|TRBD1
CASSPRGQNDSPLHF
TGTGCCAGCAGCCCCAGGGGGCAGAATGATTCACCCCTCCACTTT
>TRBJ1-1|TRBV27|13|TRBD1
CATQTGPFTEAFF
TGTGCCACGCAGACAGGGCCTTTCACTGAAGCTTTCTTT
>TRBJ1-1|TRBV29-1|16|TRBD1
CSVERGQGVLNTEAFF
TGCAGCGTTGAAAGGGGACAGGGAGTTTTGAACACTGAAGCTTTCTTT
>TRBJ2-7|TRBV18|16|-
CASSPRDARGSYEQYF
TGTGCCAGCTCACCACGCGATGCGCGGGGTTCCTACGAGCAGTACTTC
>TRBJ2-5|TRBV7-9|14|TRBD2
CASSLTSVQETQYF
TGTGCCAGCAGCTTAACTAGCGTCCAAGAGACCCAGTACTTC
>TRBJ2-7|TRBV5-4|16|TRBD1
CASSAGTGTDTYEQYF
TGTGCCAGCAGCGCCGGCACCGGGACAGACACCTACGAGCAGTACTTC
>TRBJ1-4|TRBV7-9|16|-
CASSFPPEGSNEKLFF
TGTGCCAGCAGCTTCCCCCCGGAGGGCTCTAATGAAAAACTGTTTTTT
>TRBJ2-7|TRBV18|14|TRBD1
CASSPPGQGYEQYF
TGTGCCAGCTCACCCCCGGGACAGGGCTACGAGCAGTACTTC
>TRBJ1-1|TRBV5-5|14|-
CASSLDSYSTEAFF
TGTGCCAGCAGCTTGGACAGCTACTCCACTGAAGCTTTCTTT
>TRBJ2-3|TRBV5-1|12|-
CASSLAADTQYF
TGCGCCAGCAGCTTAGCTGCGGATACGCAGTATTTT
>TRBJ2-5|TRBV9|14|-
CASSDRTSGETQYF
TGTGCCAGCAGCGACCGAACTAGTGGGGAGACCCAGTACTTC